This T cell receptor beta chain was recovered during a study of tumor and adjacent non-tumor tissue in lung cancer. Study-level background: The cohort had approximately 12 adenocarcinoma, a couple of squamous cell and 1 small cell patients. General study results and limits: Tumor repertoires had a smaller top 100 clone share than normal lung.

This clonotype was seen once. Its antigen is unknown. The germline V gene encodes CDR1 SQVTM and CDR2 ANQGSEA. The CDR3 contains 12 residues. Between the trimmed V and J ends, which lost 5 bases and 12 bases, there was a span of 19 bases. The template was RNA from unsorted bulk tissue. TCRbeta libraries were built with three rounds of nested PCR, modified from ARM-PCR. TCRdb analysed the multiplex PCR reads with MiXCR anew, one entry per CDR3 protein. The sample lists 100,000 to 150,000 distinct CDR3 sequences, 66% occurring once. The origin of this receptor is a man aged 25 to 40 with non-small cell lung cancer. Material for sequencing was lung tumor tissue. The chain is built from TRBV29-1 and TRBJ1-2; TRBD1 is a possible D gene (6 bases). The CDR3 nucleotides read TGCAGCGTTAAGGGGACAAGGGGCGGCAACACCTTC. Translating it yields CSVKGTRGGNTF.